The clone carrying this T cell receptor (beta chain) was detected once. Its antigen is currently unknown. Compared with germline, one end of the junction differs, possibly owing to a read error. This sample is part of a study of prognosis after radiotherapy for stage I lung cancer. Study-wide background: About 5 patients had oligometastatic NSCLC after surgical resection of the primary tumor, and 13 to 15 had newly diagnosed primary stage I lung tumors.

The TCR beta CDR3 region was amplified from genomic DNA, with two rounds of multiplex PCR being used for the amplification. Primers specific to each TRBV and TRBJ gene drove first-round PCR. TCRdb reprocessed the multiplex PCR reads with MiXCR, giving one entry per CDR3 protein. There are around 31,000 distinct CDR3 sequences in the sample; over 45% occur only once, and approximately 15% lies in the top ten. Germline V CDR1 and CDR2: KGHDR, SFDVKD. The length of the CDR3 is 13 residues. Study results and caveats: Tumor-specific reactivity of the expanded TCR clones remained undetermined.

CT and PET/CT showed node-negative disease in all patients, none of whom had received prior chemotherapy or radiotherapy or had other malignancies. Investigators drew about 6 milliliters of peripheral blood at each of two time points. This clonotype was sampled from a donor over 45 with non-small cell lung cancer. Sequenced here: PBMCs, sampled before or after stereotactic body radiation therapy (not recorded which). The V call is TRBV24-1, the J call TRBJ2-5; 7 nucleotides align to TRBD1. Here the CDR3 reads CATRGSAKETQYF. Here the CDR3 DNA reads TGCGCCACCAGGGGGTCAGCGAAAGAGACCCAGTACTTC.